These 19 T cell receptor beta chains were all obtained from the same sample, sequenced in a study of blood T cells in healthy people across ages. A second PCR, run for roughly 6 to 11 cycles, used a sample-barcoded 5' primer plus a J-beta primer mix. Using its own MiXCR run on the 5' RACE reads, TCRdb lists one record per CDR3 protein. The sample has fewer than 2 million distinct CDR3 sequences, about 39% seen once. Specimen: blood. The source of these receptors is a human donor in good health.

This chain uses TRBV20-1 with TRBJ2-7; possible D gene TRBD1, 5 bases. Germline CDR1 is DFQATT and CDR2 is SNEGSKA (reference sequence). Between the trimmed V and J ends, which lost 1 base and 0 bases, there was a span of 10 bases. The CDR3 has 14 amino acids. CDR3 protein: CSARAQGFSYEQYF. The CDR3 bases are TGCAGTGCTAGAGCCCAGGGTTTCTCCTACGAGCAGTACTTC.

The genes are TRBV28 and TRBJ2-5; possibly TRBD1 for D (5 bases). The CDR3 is 12 residues long. V lost 5 bases, J lost 5 bases, and 9 bases lay in between. CDR1 and CDR2 from the germline V gene are MDHEN and SYDVKM. The CDR3 coding sequence is TGTGCCAGCAGTGCAGGGATTGAGACCCAGTACTTC. The encoded protein is CASSAGIETQYF. The full variable domain, in which reference TRBV28 and TRBJ2-5 provide the parts outside the CDR3, is DVKVTQSSRYLVKRTGEKVFLECVQDMDHENMFWYRQDPGLGLRLIYFSYDVKMKEKGDIPEGYSVSREKKERFSLILESASTNQTSMYLCASSAGIETQYFGPGTRLLVL.

The V call is TRBV28, the J call TRBJ2-1; 8 bases align to TRBD1. The J call may be wrong; the DNA end is better matched by TRBJ2-7. The CDR3 length is 15 residues. Germline V gives CDR1 MDHEN, CDR2 SYDVKM. CDR3 DNA sequence: TGTGCCACCCAGGGGGCCCCAATGGATTTCTACGAGCAGTACTTC. This codes for CATQGAPMDFYEQYF.

The chain uses TRBV7-2 and TRBJ1-6, with D possibly matching TRBD1 (5 bases). V lost 2 bases and J lost 15, with 17 bases in between. The CDR3 runs to 14 residues. Germline loops: CDR1 SGHTA, CDR2 FQGNSA. In nucleotides, the CDR3 is TGTGCCAGCAGCTTACTTCGGGGTAGGGGTCTCCTCCACTTT. The encoded protein is CASSLLRGRGLLHF. The full variable domain, in which reference TRBV7-2 and TRBJ1-6 provide the parts outside the CDR3, is GAGVSQSPSNKVTEKGKDVELRCDPISGHTALYWYRQSLGQGLEFLIYFQGNSAPDKSGLPSDRFSAERTGGSVSTLTIQRTQQEDSAVYLCASSLLRGRGLLHFGNGTRLTVT.

The rearrangement links TRBV15 to TRBJ1-2; D possibly corresponds to TRBD1 (5 bases). The CDR3 is 15 residues long. Germline V gene lookup returns CDR1 LNHNV and CDR2 YYDKDF (reference sequence). V shed 10 bases and J shed 4 bases, with 22 bases lying between them. The CDR3 nucleotides are TGTGCCATCAGTCGGAAGAGGGGTCAAGGCTATGGCTACACCTTC. It encodes CAISRKRGQGYGYTF.

In this sample, this clonotype turned up a few times. J is TRBJ2-1 and V is TRBV20-1; maybe TRBD2 (7 bases). The germline gives CDR1 DFQATT, CDR2 SNEGSKA (reference sequence). The V end was cut by 5 bases, the J end by 8 bases, with 16 bases between. CDR3 length: 13 residues. The CDR3 coding sequence is TGCAGTGCTTTGGGGGGGGGGCCCCATGAGCAGTTCTTC. This encodes CSALGGGPHEQFF.

The chain joins TRBV7-2 to TRBJ2-3; tentative D call: TRBD1 (6 bases). Germline CDR1 and CDR2: SGHTA and FQGNSA. This CDR3 comprises 13 residues. Trimming took 6 bases from V and 4 from J, leaving 11 bases between them. CDR3 bases: TGTGCCAGCAGAAGGACAGATGCAGATACGCAGTATTTT. It specifies CASRRTDADTQYF.

This clonotype was seen a few times. The chain joins TRBV12-3 or TRBV12-4 to TRBJ1-6; TRBD1 is a possible D gene (6 bases). The CDR3 totals 13 residues. The V and J ends lost 5 bases and 9 bases respectively, with 11 bases between them. The CDR3 region has the DNA TGTGCCAGCAGTCGGGGACATTTTTCACCCCTCCACTTT. Encoded protein: CASSRGHFSPLHF.

This clonotype has a count of ten or more. This chain links TRBV7-9 with TRBJ1-2; a weak D match, TRBD1 (5 bases). With 7 bases removed from V and 2 bases from J, the gap between germline ends came to 11 bases. Germline values: CDR1 SEHNR, CDR2 FQNEAQ (reference sequence). The CDR3 is 13 residues long. The CDR3 loop is CASTTGSNYGYTF. Written as DNA, the CDR3 is TGTGCCAGCACAACAGGTTCAAACTATGGCTACACCTTC.

This clonotype was counted a few times. The V gene is TRBV6-1, the J gene TRBJ1-5; no clear D. Trimming removed 0 bases from V and 13 bases from J, with 7 bases in between. This CDR3 contains 11 residues. The germline CDR1 and CDR2 sequences are MNHNS and SASEGT. CDR3 loop: CASSEAGGQHF. The CDR3 region has the DNA TGTGCCAGCAGTGAAGCAGGCGGGCAGCATTTT.

This clonotype has only a few counts. The chain carries TRBV5-1 and TRBJ2-7, with a tentative D call TRBD1 (5 bases). The CDR3 loop spans 15 amino acids. CDR1 is SGHRS, CDR2 YFSETQ, per germline. Trimming took 4 bases from V and 5 from J, leaving 19 bases between them. CDR3 protein: CASSPGGAQMNEQYF. The DNA for the CDR3 is TGCGCCAGCAGCCCGGGTGGGGCACAAATGAACGAGCAGTACTTC.

The genes are TRBV6-5 and TRBJ2-5, with 11 bases matching TRBD2. With 6 bases clipped from V and 5 bases from J, the junction kept 20 bases outside the gene matches. CDR1 MNHEY and CDR2 SVGAGI come from the germline V gene. This CDR3 is 19 amino acids long. CDR3 bases: TGTGCCAGCAGCTACCAGACCTATGGTAGCGGGGGGGCCCGTGAGACCCAGTACTTC. It is translated as CASSYQTYGSGGARETQYF.

Note on this clonotype: Being one base from a much bigger clone, this may be a read error. This chain connects TRBV20-1 to TRBJ2-1; 7 positions agree with TRBD2. The DNA end is more similar to TRBJ2-7, so the J call may be wrong. Germline V lookup: CDR1 DFQATT, CDR2 SNEGSKA (reference sequence). The CDR3 is 14 amino acids. The CDR3 nucleotides read TGCAGTGCTAGTGGGCTAGCGGATTACAATGAGCAGTACTTC. Residues: CSASGLADYNEQYF.

The chain employs TRBV9 and TRBJ2-3, with TRBD1 identical over 7 bases. CDR3 length: 19 amino acids. The germline CDR1 and CDR2 sequences are SGDLS and YYNGEE. J was trimmed by 4 bases and V by 1 base; bases with no gene match: 18. The DNA for the CDR3 is TGTGCCAGCAGCGTAACCTCAAACAGGGGCCCCCCTACACCAGATACGCAGTATTTT. Protein: CASSVTSNRGPPTPDTQYF.

The chain links TRBV24-1 to TRBJ2-1; TRBD2 matches at 7 bases. Losses at the gene ends were 2 bases for V and 6 bases for J; bases not matched to a gene: 6. Germline V gene data show CDR1 as KGHDR and CDR2 as SFDVKD. CDR3 length: 15 residues. This chain's CDR3 is CATSDWGGELNEQFF. The CDR3 DNA reads TGTGCCACCAGTGATTGGGGAGGGGAACTCAATGAGCAGTTCTTC.

The rearrangement links TRBV3-1 to TRBJ1-5; possible D gene TRBD1, 5 bases. Germline CDR1 and CDR2: LGHDT and YNNKEL (reference sequence). This CDR3 is built from 14 residues. V was shortened by 1 base and J by 9 bases, with 13 bases between the two germline ends. The CDR3 DNA is TGTGCCAGCAGCCAAGGGGGCGGAAAGCGGCCCCAGCATTTT. Encoded protein: CASSQGGGKRPQHF.

This clonotype has just a few counts. The chain links TRBV5-1 to TRBJ1-2; tentative D call: TRBD1 (5 bases). Germline loops: CDR1 SGHRS, CDR2 YFSETQ. Deletions cut 6 bases from V and 3 bases from J, with 15 bases between. This CDR3 is built from 14 residues. CDR3 DNA: TGCGCCAGCACCCTAGGACACACCGACTATGGCTACACCTTC. This translates into CASTLGHTDYGYTF.

The chain couples TRBV4-3 to TRBJ1-2; D not resolved. The CDR3 is 15 residues long. The V and J ends lost 3 bases and 4 bases respectively, with 15 bases between them. Germline CDR1 reads LGHNA; CDR2 reads YSLEER. The DNA for the CDR3 is TGCGCCAGCAGCCAGGAGGATACACCACGCTATGGCTACACCTTC. Translation gives CASSQEDTPRYGYTF.

The chain links TRBV12-3 or TRBV12-4 to TRBJ2-5, with no clear D. The CDR3 has 12 residues. Between the trimmed V and J ends, which lost 8 bases and 11 bases, there was a span of 18 bases. The CDR3 is CASGDWLGEQYF. The CDR3 nucleotides are TGTGCCAGCGGTGACTGGTTAGGAGAGCAGTACTTC.